Listed here are 9 T cell receptor beta chains from one sample, sequenced in a study of T cells after yellow fever vaccination. One entry per CDR3 protein, called by TCRdb with MiXCR from the 5' RACE reads. The table lists about 74,000 distinct CDR3 sequences, around 6.5% of them singletons. The sequencing here drew on CD8+ T cells sorted from PBMCs, taken 4 to 5 days after the first yellow fever vaccination. All receptors derive from a man aged 18 to 35 who received the YFV17D yellow fever vaccine.

This clonotype was seen ten or more times. V usage is TRBV4-3 and J usage is TRBJ1-4, with D possibly matching TRBD1 (6 bases). The CDR3 contains 16 residues. Germline CDR1 and CDR2: LGHNA and YSLEER. Trimming left V 0 bases short and J 5 bases short, with 13 bases between. The CDR3 region is CASSQDRQVGNEKLFF. In DNA form, the CDR3 reads TGCGCCAGCAGCCAAGATCGACAGGTCGGGAATGAAAAACTGTTTTTT.

This clonotype was counted only a few times. The rearrangement links TRBV7-2 to TRBJ2-5; 8 bases match TRBD2. The CDR3 runs to 15 residues. CDR1 and CDR2 from the germline V gene are SGHTA and FQGNSA. J gave up 4 bases and V 2 bases, and 6 bases lay outside the gene matches. The DNA for the CDR3 is TGTGCCAGCAGCTTAAACGGGGGGGCAGGAGAGACCCAGTACTTC. Translated, it gives CASSLNGGAGETQYF.

This clonotype was observed a few times. The genes are TRBV5-4 and TRBJ2-5; TRBD2 agrees at 7 bases. Germline trimming cut 3 bases from V and 3 bases from J; bases unmatched to any gene: 5. The CDR3 has 14 residues. Germline V gene data show CDR1 as SGHNT and CDR2 as YYREEE (reference sequence). The CDR3 spells CASSYAGGKETQYF. Written as DNA, the CDR3 is TGTGCCAGCAGCTATGCCGGGGGGAAAGAGACCCAGTACTTC.

Many counts were recorded for this clonotype. This chain uses TRBV6-2 or TRBV6-3 with TRBJ2-7, with D uncertain. Germline V lookup: CDR1 MNHEY, CDR2 SVGEGT. The CDR3 loop spans 13 amino acids. Trimming stripped 4 bases from V and 4 bases from J, with 11 bases between. The CDR3 sequence is CASSLFSKYEQYF. The DNA of the CDR3 is TGTGCCAGCAGTTTGTTCAGTAAGTACGAGCAGTACTTC.

The chain has TRBV20-1 and TRBJ1-2, with 9 bases lining up with TRBD1. Germline CDR1 is DFQATT and CDR2 is SNEGSKA (reference sequence). This CDR3 is 13 amino acids long. The V gene end was trimmed by 1 base and the J gene end by 7 bases; junction bases not matched to a gene: 4. DNA for the CDR3: TGCAGTGCTAGAGTCCGGACAGGGGCTGGCTACACCTTC. Its translation is CSARVRTGAGYTF.

This clonotype was detected ten times or more. This chain connects TRBV6-2 or TRBV6-3 to TRBJ2-5; 13 bases line up with TRBD2. Germline V gene sequence: CDR1 MNHEY, CDR2 SVGEGT. This CDR3 is built from 14 residues. The V segment lost 6 bases and the J segment 5 bases; nucleotides outside the gene matches: 3. CDR3 protein: CASRGLAGDETQYF. In nucleotides, the CDR3 is TGTGCCAGCAGAGGACTAGCGGGGGATGAGACCCAGTACTTC.

V gene TRBV7-9 combines with J gene TRBJ1-6; D gene ambiguous. Trimming stripped 10 bases from V and 4 bases from J, with 14 bases between. There are 14 residues in the CDR3. The germline CDR1 and CDR2 sequences are SEHNR and FQNEAQ (reference sequence). In DNA form, the CDR3 reads TGTGCCAACCATCACGGCAGTTATAATTCACCCCTCCACTTT. Residues: CANHHGSYNSPLHF.

The sample holds many counts of this clonotype. The chain combines TRBV4-1 with TRBJ1-1; 7 bases match TRBD1. The CDR3 consists of 19 residues. The V segment lost 0 bases and the J segment 0 bases; nucleotides outside the gene matches: 13. The germline CDR1 and CDR2 sequences are MGHRA and YSYEKL. The CDR3: CASSQDRETGIPMNTEAFF. The CDR3 nucleotides are TGCGCCAGCAGCCAAGATAGGGAGACAGGGATACCCATGAACACTGAAGCTTTCTTT.

This clonotype occurred a few times. The CDR3 DNA is TGCAGCGTTGAGTTGGGTGTACCCTACGAGCAGTACTTC. It translates to CSVELGVPYEQYF. The chain employs TRBV29-1 and TRBJ2-7; D remains unclear. V was trimmed by 3 bases and J by 2 bases, leaving 11 bases between them. In germline, CDR1 is SQVTM, CDR2 ANQGSEA. This CDR3 region has 13 residues.